Below, 5 T cell receptor beta chains from the same sample are listed, as sequenced in a study of T cells in localized non-small cell lung cancer. Repertoires were generated with immunoSEQ multiplex PCR, while TCRdb's copy carries only in-frame clones and drops some. This table has nearly 35,000 clones, around nine tenths appearing once. The sample consisted of peripheral blood, taken before any cancer treatment. These receptors were obtained from a woman aged 35 to 69 with stage I lung adenocarcinoma.

The chain couples TRBV7-3 to TRBJ1-1; a possible D gene is TRBD1 (6 bases). The V gene lost 6 bases and the J gene lost 1 base, with 15 bases spanning the gap. Germline values: CDR1 SGHTA, CDR2 FQGTGA. The length of the CDR3 is 15 residues. The CDR3 sequence is CASSTDGTSNTEAFF. The CDR3 nucleotides are TGTGCCAGCAGTACAGACGGGACATCGAACACTGAAGCTTTCTTT.

This chain uses TRBV13 with TRBJ2-3; D unresolved. Germline V gene data show CDR1 as PRHDT and CDR2 as FYEKMQ (reference sequence). Trimming took 4 bases from V and 3 from J, leaving 5 bases between them. The CDR3 consists of 12 residues. The CDR3 DNA is TGTGCCAGCAGCTCAAGGACAGATACGCAGTATTTT. Encoded protein: CASSSRTDTQYF.

V gene TRBV18 combines with J gene TRBJ1-4, with TRBD1 identical over 7 bases. Germline assignment: CDR1 KGHSH and CDR2 LQKENI. The trim removed 3 bases at V and 2 bases at J, leaving 3 bases unmatched. The CDR3 sequence is 15 residues long. In DNA form, the CDR3 reads TGTGCCAGCTCACCCCAGGGGGTGACTAATGAAAAACTGTTTTTT. Its translation is CASSPQGVTNEKLFF.

Only one count was recorded for this clone. The rearrangement links TRBV7-2 to TRBJ2-3; 12 nucleotides match TRBD2. J lost 0 bases, V lost 2 bases, and 3 bases had no gene match. The germline V gene encodes CDR1 SGHTA and CDR2 FQGNSA. This CDR3 is 17 amino acids long. CDR3 DNA sequence: TGTGCCAGCAGCTTAAAACTAGCGGGGGGTAGCACAGATACGCAGTATTTT. Amino acid sequence: CASSLKLAGGSTDTQYF.

The chain couples TRBV7-6 to TRBJ2-7; weak D call: TRBD1 (6 bases). The CDR3 is 15 residues long. The germline gives CDR1 SGHVS, CDR2 FNYEAQ. V was pared by 3 bases and J by 1 base, with 13 bases between. CDR3 nucleotide sequence: TGTGCCAGCAGCTTTGGTTCAGGGGCATCCTACGAGCAGTACTTC. It is translated as CASSFGSGASYEQYF.